This paragraph covers one T cell receptor beta chain sequence. Which antigen it targets is not known. No base quality information exists; no much larger clone differs at one position. From a lookup of the germline V gene, CDR1 and CDR2 are ENHRY and SYGVKD. Taken from cysteine to phenylalanine, the CDR3 has 13 residues. Only CDR3 DNA is held: 39 bases, read in frame from base 1. V is pared back by 0 bases and J by 3 bases, with 5 bases lying between the germline termini. This specimen belongs to a study of T-cell memory formation after mild COVID-19 (dated by TCRdb to about 2021). Regarding the research as a whole: TCR sequence clusters from the two donors were largely donor specific. In two donors, T-cell clones that expanded and contracted after mild COVID-19 were followed by sequencing TCRalpha and TCRbeta repertoires longitudinally. The cohort comprised two young, previously healthy adult volunteers, one female and one male.

Ficoll-Paque density gradient centrifugation was the method used to isolate PBMCs. Reads for this sample came from an Illumina NovaSeq 6000. TCRalpha and TCRbeta cDNA libraries were constructed by 5'RACE with constant-segment primers, with sample barcodes and unique molecular identifiers being introduced. Trizol reagent was used to extract RNA from every sample. Amplification of the libraries took two PCR steps, and the second step added a second sample barcode plus Illumina TruSeq adapters. The libraries were sequenced on an Illumina NovaSeq using 2 x 150 bp paired-end reads. The published analysis was carried out like this. Demultiplexing of reads and collapsing into UMI-guided consensus sequences were performed with migec v1.2.7. With mixcr v2.1.11, UMI consensuses were aligned to TRA and TRB V and J templates and assembled into clonotypes. A clonotype was counted as expanded or contracted only if both edgeR and NoisET called the change significant, with noise models trained on biological replicates. For edgeR calls, the thresholds were a false discovery rate-adjusted p below 0.01 and a log2 fold-change of 1. PCA with hierarchical clustering of max-normalized trajectories of the 1000 most abundant clonotypes was used as exploratory dynamics analysis. Separately sequenced CD4+ and CD8+ repertoires were used to assign the CD4 or CD8 phenotype of responding clones. The public reads were reprocessed in TCRdb via fastp at Q25 and MiXCR, keeping in-frame beta chains. Rows with a matching CDR3 protein are joined into one entry that keeps the most common DNA and genes. These V and J calls rely on TCRdb rather than the paper's analysis. The sample includes roughly 410,000 distinct CDR3 sequences, with 20% to 25% observed a single time. Jointly, the top ten make up about 10% of the sample.

Study-level results and caveats: Contracting CD4+ clones were located mainly in the CM and EM memory subsets, whereas CD8+ clones were found to be enriched in EMRA. Balanced CD4/CD8 phenotypes were observed for clones contracting from day 15 to 85, whereas a bias towards CD4+ was observed for a second wave of clones expanding from day 15 to 37. The second-wave clones that peaked on day 37 were not confirmed to be SARS-CoV-2 specific. Some responding clones were detected in pre-infection memory, suggesting pre-existing cross-reactive memory T cells joined the SARS-CoV-2 response. The study covered only two mild cases, and larger cohorts including severe cases with pre-infection samples were considered necessary.

The sequenced sample was PBMCs or a T cell subset sorted from them (not recorded which). The rearranged segments are TRBV10-3 and TRBJ1-1; the D gene lacks a confident call. The TCR sequence derives from an adult woman who had mild COVID-19 (a few samples of this study predate the infection). The sample titles of this study are shuffled in the database, so cell type and time point are left out; the donor was told from shared clones. CDR3 protein: CAISESGYTEAFF. The DNA sequence is given as TGTGCCATCAGTGAGTCAGGGTACACTGAAGCTTTCTTT.